This passage covers 5 T cell receptor beta chains from one sample sequenced in a study of CD4 T cells in relation to SARS-CoV-2 and coronaviruses. Here immunoSEQ multiplex PCR was the method, and the copy in TCRdb shows in-frame clones only, minus some. The table includes 50,000 to 65,000 clones, about 90% detected once. Sequences were obtained from naive CD4+ T cells from PBMCs. Indicated subset: naive CD4+ T cells isolated by negative enrichment. The origin of the receptors is an adult with COVID-19.

V gene TRBV2 combines with J gene TRBJ2-7; D gene unclear. Looked up from germline, CDR1 is SNHLY and CDR2 is FYNNEI. V dropped 3 bases and J dropped 3 bases, with 15 bases sitting between them. The CDR3 runs 15 residues. As DNA, the CDR3 is TGTGCCAGCAGTGAGTTAGGTGGTTGGGGCTACGAGCAGTACTTC. This gives the protein CASSELGGWGYEQYF.

This clone was seen a single time. The V call is TRBV5-1, the J call TRBJ2-3; possibly TRBD2 for D (6 bases). The V end lost 6 bases, the J end lost 0 bases, and 11 bases lay between the germline ends. Germline V gives CDR1 SGHRS, CDR2 YFSETQ. The CDR3 loop spans 14 amino acids. CDR3 loop: CASNRGLSTDTQYF. Written as DNA, the CDR3 is TGCGCCAGCAATCGGGGACTGAGCACAGATACGCAGTATTTT.

The chain employs TRBV5-4 and TRBJ1-2; D might be TRBD1 (5 bases). Germline V gene sequence: CDR1 SGHNT, CDR2 YYREEE (reference sequence). Trimming pared 4 bases from V and 6 bases from J, leaving 10 bases between. The CDR3 spans 12 residues. Here the CDR3 reads CASSLQGNGYTF. The CDR3, as DNA: TGTGCCAGCAGCCTTCAGGGAAATGGCTACACCTTC.

This clone was detected only once. The chain joins TRBV5-6 to TRBJ2-1; D perhaps matches TRBD2 (6 bases). The CDR3 loop spans 15 amino acids. In germline, CDR1 is SGHDT, CDR2 YYEEEE. V lost 0 bases and J 2 bases, leaving 9 bases between the germline ends. CDR3 sequence: CASSLAQRAYNEQFF. The CDR3 DNA follows: TGTGCCAGCAGCTTGGCCCAGCGGGCCTACAATGAGCAGTTCTTC.

J is TRBJ1-4 and V is TRBV10-3; D uncertain. This CDR3 contains 14 residues. Germline loops: CDR1 ENHRY, CDR2 SYGVKD. Trimming removed 6 bases at V and 3 bases at J, with 11 bases between. The CDR3 here is CAISMGSPNEKLFF. CDR3 nucleotides: TGTGCCATCAGCATGGGATCACCTAATGAAAAACTGTTTTTT.